This TCR beta chain emerged from a study of control samples from healthy donors and cancer patients. Looked up from germline, CDR1 is MGHRA and CDR2 is YSYEKL. The CDR3 has 15 residues. J was trimmed by 5 bases and V by 0 bases; bases with no gene match: 3. Assay: immunoSEQ multiplex PCR; the TCRdb copy retains only in-frame clones and omits some. This sample has 390,000 or so clones, with 75% to 95% found just once. Sequencing used PBMCs. The receptor was isolated from a man in his forties with head and neck cancer. The chain is built from TRBV4-1 and TRBJ2-5; 10 nucleotides agree with TRBD2. DNA of the CDR3: TGCGCCAGCAGCCAAGATCAGGGACTAGCGGAGACCCAGTACTTC. This encodes CASSQDQGLAETQYF.